This T cell receptor beta chain was profiled in a study of T cells after yellow fever vaccination. Via MiXCR, TCRdb re-called the 5' RACE reads, giving one row per CDR3 protein. Among some 260,000 distinct CDR3 sequences listed, roughly 4.8% were seen once. The sample here was CD4+ T cells sorted from PBMCs, taken on the day of the yellow fever booster vaccination. The receptor was derived from a young man who received the YFV17D yellow fever vaccine.

CDR3 DNA sequence: TGCGCCAGCAGCTCACAACAGGGGGCAAGGGGCACAGATACGCAGTATTTT. It encodes CASSSQQGARGTDTQYF. The chain carries TRBV5-1 and TRBJ2-3; 9 positions agree with TRBD1. Germline V gene lookup returns CDR1 SGHRS and CDR2 YFSETQ. Losses at the gene ends were 3 bases for V and 1 base for J; bases not matched to a gene: 9. This CDR3 contains 17 residues.